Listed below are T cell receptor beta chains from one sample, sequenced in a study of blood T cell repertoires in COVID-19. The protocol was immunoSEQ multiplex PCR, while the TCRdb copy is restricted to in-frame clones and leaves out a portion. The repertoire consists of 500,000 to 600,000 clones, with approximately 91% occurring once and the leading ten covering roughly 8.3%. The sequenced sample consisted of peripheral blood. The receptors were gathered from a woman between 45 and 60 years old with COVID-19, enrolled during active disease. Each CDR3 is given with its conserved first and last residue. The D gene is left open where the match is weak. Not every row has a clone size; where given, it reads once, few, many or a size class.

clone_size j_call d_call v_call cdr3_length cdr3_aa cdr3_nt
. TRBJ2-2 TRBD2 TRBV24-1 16 CATSDLGTTNTGELFF TGTGCCACCAGTGATTTGGGGACTACAAACACCGGGGAGCTGTTTTTT
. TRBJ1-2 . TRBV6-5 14 CASSYEGRRDGYTF TGTGCCAGCAGTTACGAGGGCCGGAGGGATGGCTACACCTTC
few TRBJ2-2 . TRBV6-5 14 CASSYRLDAGELFF TGTGCCAGCAGTTACAGACTAGACGCCGGGGAGCTGTTTTTT
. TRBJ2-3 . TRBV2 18 CASHPTAFGGARTDTQYF TGTGCCAGCCACCCCACGGCGTTTGGTGGGGCTCGGACAGATACGCAGTATTTT
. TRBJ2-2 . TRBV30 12 CAWSIGAGELFF TGTGCCTGGAGTATCGGGGCCGGGGAGCTGTTTTTT
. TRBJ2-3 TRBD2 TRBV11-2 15 CASSLVGGDPDTQYF TGTGCCAGCAGCTTGGTGGGGGGGGACCCAGATACGCAGTATTTT
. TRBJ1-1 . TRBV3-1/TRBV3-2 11 CASRANTEAFF TGTGCCAGCAGGGCAAACACTGAAGCTTTCTTT
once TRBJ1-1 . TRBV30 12 CAWRRANTEAFF TGTGCCTGGAGAAGAGCGAACACTGAAGCTTTCTTT
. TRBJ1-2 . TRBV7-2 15 CASSAPQKANYGYTF TGTGCCAGCAGCGCGCCACAGAAAGCTAACTATGGCTACACCTTC
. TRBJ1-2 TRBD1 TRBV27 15 CASSSGTGGARGYTF TGTGCCAGCAGCTCCGGGACAGGGGGCGCGAGGGGCTACACCTTC
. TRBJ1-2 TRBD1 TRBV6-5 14 CASRIDGTGYGYTF TGTGCCAGCAGGATCGACGGGACAGGCTATGGCTACACCTTC
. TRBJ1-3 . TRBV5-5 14 CASSSTGSGNTIYF TGTGCCAGCAGCTCCACGGGGAGTGGAAACACCATATATTTT
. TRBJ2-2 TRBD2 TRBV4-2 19 CASSQDLRSGGAGTGELFF TGTGCCAGCAGCCAAGATCTCAGGAGCGGGGGGGCCGGCACCGGGGAGCTGTTTTTT
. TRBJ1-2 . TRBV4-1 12 CASSQDSVGYTF TGCGCCAGCAGCCAAGATAGTGTCGGCTACACCTTC
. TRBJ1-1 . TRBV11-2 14 CASSRDRTNTEAFF TGTGCCAGCAGCCGTGACAGAACGAACACTGAAGCTTTCTTT
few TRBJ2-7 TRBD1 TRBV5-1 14 CASSSTGGVNEQYF TGCGCCAGCAGCTCGACAGGGGGTGTGAACGAGCAGTACTTC
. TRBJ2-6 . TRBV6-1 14 CASTGSSGANVLTF TGTGCCAGCACGGGAAGCTCTGGGGCCAACGTCCTGACTTTC
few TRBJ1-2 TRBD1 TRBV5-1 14 CASSPETGAYGYTF TGCGCCAGCAGCCCAGAGACAGGGGCCTATGGCTACACCTTC
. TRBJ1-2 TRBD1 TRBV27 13 CASSFQGVYGYTF TGTGCCAGCAGTTTTCAGGGGGTGTATGGCTACACCTTC
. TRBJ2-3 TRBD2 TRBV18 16 CASSRRGASGTDTQYF TGTGCCAGCTCTCGGCGGGGGGCTTCAGGCACAGATACGCAGTATTTT
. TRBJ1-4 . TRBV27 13 CASRRRSYEKLFF TGTGCCAGCAGACGGCGGAGCTATGAAAAACTGTTTTTT
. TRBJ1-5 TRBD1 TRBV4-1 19 CASSPRSGTGDYSNQPQHF TGCGCCAGCAGCCCTCGCTCCGGGACAGGGGATTATAGCAATCAGCCCCAGCATTTT
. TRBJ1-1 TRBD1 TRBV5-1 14 CASSQGTANTEAFF TGCGCCAGCAGCCAGGGGACAGCGAACACTGAAGCTTTCTTT
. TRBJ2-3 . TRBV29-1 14 CSVVNRVDTDTQYF TGCAGCGTTGTCAACAGGGTGGACACAGATACGCAGTATTTT